Listed below are T cell receptor beta chains from one sample, sequenced in a study of cytomegalovirus exposure and HLA in healthy donors. Profiled with immunoSEQ multiplex PCR; TCRdb holds only in-frame clones, not every one. The table includes roughly 200,000 clones, about 80% detected once. Sequenced material: PBMCs. These receptors all come from a man younger than 40 in good health and CMV-seronegative. CDR3s include the opening cysteine and the closing phenylalanine or tryptophan. A D gene is named only where the DNA matches it firmly. Some rows have no size entry. The others give once, few or many, or a class for an expanded clone.

>NA|TRBV28|NA|TRBJ1-1
CASSLQVMNTEAFF
TGTGCCAGCAGTTTACAGGTCATGAACACTGAAGCTTTCTTT
>TRBD2|TRBV7-2|NA|TRBJ2-7
CASSSSVREGRYEQYF
TGTGCCAGCAGCTCCAGTGTTCGGGAGGGGCGGTACGAGCAGTACTTC
>TRBD1|TRBV18|NA|TRBJ2-2
CASSPQGVRTGVTGELFF
TGTGCCAGCTCACCCCAAGGTGTACGGACAGGGGTTACCGGGGAGCTGTTTTTT
>TRBD1|TRBV7-3|NA|TRBJ2-5
CASSPTGGKETQYF
TGTGCCAGCAGCCCAACAGGGGGCAAAGAGACCCAGTACTTC
>TRBD2|TRBV28|NA|TRBJ2-1
CASVKWEGHNEQFF
TGTGCCAGCGTTAAGTGGGAGGGCCATAATGAGCAGTTCTTC
>TRBD2|TRBV6-4|NA|TRBJ2-2
CASSPGGPVTGELFF
TGTGCCAGCAGTCCGGGAGGGCCGGTCACCGGGGAGCTGTTTTTT
>NA|TRBV10-3|few|TRBJ2-3
CAISESGGTDTQYF
TGTGCCATCAGTGAGTCGGGCGGCACAGATACGCAGTATTTT
>NA|TRBV10-3|NA|TRBJ2-2
CAISGGNTGELFF
TGTGCCATCAGTGGCGGAAACACCGGGGAGCTGTTTTTT
>TRBD2|TRBV7-9|NA|TRBJ2-5
CASSFLGGQETQYF
TGTGCCAGCAGCTTTCTGGGGGGGCAAGAGACCCAGTACTTC
>TRBD1|TRBV28|NA|TRBJ1-5
CASSPRDRDNQPQHF
TGTGCCAGCAGTCCAAGGGACAGGGACAATCAGCCCCAGCATTTT
>TRBD1|TRBV5-1|once|TRBJ1-1
CASSLQGAYTEAFF
TGCGCCAGCAGCCTACAGGGGGCTTACACTGAAGCTTTCTTT
>TRBD1|TRBV6-5|NA|TRBJ2-5
CASSSPDRGQETQYF
TGTGCCAGCAGTTCCCCGGACAGGGGGCAAGAGACCCAGTACTTC
>NA|TRBV6-7|few|TRBJ1-5
CASSYQTDRYQPQHF
TGTGCCAGCAGTTATCAAACTGACAGGTATCAGCCCCAGCATTTT
>TRBD1|TRBV5-4|NA|TRBJ1-2
CASSSGQGKTGYTF
TGTGCCAGCAGCTCGGGACAGGGAAAGACGGGCTACACCTTC
>NA|TRBV5-1|NA|TRBJ1-4
CASKPPGGLDEKLFF
TGCGCCAGCAAACCCCCAGGCGGGTTGGATGAAAAACTGTTTTTT
>NA|TRBV29-1|NA|TRBJ1-3
CSVQTLTGNTIYF
TGCAGCGTCCAGACATTAACTGGAAACACCATATATTTT
>TRBD2|TRBV4-1|NA|TRBJ2-7
CASSRIDLGLAGSYEQYF
TGCGCCAGCAGCCGCATCGATCTCGGTCTAGCGGGTTCCTACGAGCAGTACTTC
>NA|TRBV10-3|NA|TRBJ1-1
CAISDRGNTEAFF
TGTGCCATCAGTGACAGGGGGAACACTGAAGCTTTCTTT
>TRBD2|TRBV5-5|NA|TRBJ2-5
CASSLVLAGPSSGETQYF
TGTGCCAGCAGCTTGGTACTAGCGGGACCCTCGAGCGGGGAGACCCAGTACTTC
>NA|TRBV19|NA|TRBJ2-4
CASSKLIEGRNIQYF
TGTGCCAGTAGTAAACTGATCGAGGGAAGGAACATTCAGTACTTC
>TRBD1|TRBV9|NA|TRBJ1-1
CASSTTGVGTEAFF
TGTGCCAGCAGCACGACAGGGGTCGGCACTGAAGCTTTCTTT
>NA|TRBV6-5|NA|TRBJ2-7
CASSFLGQREQYF
TGTGCCAGCAGTTTCCTGGGACAAAGGGAGCAGTACTTC
>NA|TRBV6-5|once|TRBJ1-2
CASSYPRGGAGYGYTF
TGTGCCAGCAGTTACCCCCGCGGAGGGGCCGGCTATGGCTACACCTTC
>NA|TRBV19|few|TRBJ2-2
CASRVATGELFF
TGTGCCAGTAGAGTGGCCACCGGGGAGCTGTTTTTT
>TRBD1|TRBV7-9|NA|TRBJ1-4
CASSTDRGNEKLFF
TGTGCCAGCAGCACGGACAGGGGGAATGAAAAACTGTTTTTT
>TRBD2|TRBV10-2|NA|TRBJ2-1
CASRKPLTSGTYNEQFF
TGCGCCAGCAGAAAACCACTGACTAGCGGGACCTACAATGAGCAGTTCTTC
>TRBD2|TRBV5-4|NA|TRBJ2-7
CASSFRLAGGPPTYEQYF
TGTGCCAGCAGCTTCCGACTAGCGGGAGGCCCTCCAACCTACGAGCAGTACTTC
>TRBD1|TRBV6-1|NA|TRBJ2-7
CAGSAVTRTGQYEQYF
TGTGCCGGCAGTGCGGTCACCCGGACAGGGCAATACGAGCAGTACTTC